Listed below are T cell receptor beta chains from one sample, sequenced in a study of cytomegalovirus exposure and HLA in healthy donors. The data were produced by immunoSEQ multiplex PCR, yet TCRdb's version contains in-frame clones alone and is incomplete. The data hold about 95,000 clones, with about 78% observed a single time. The source material was PBMCs. These receptor sequences come from a woman aged 35 to 49 in good health and CMV-seropositive. The CDR3 runs from the conserved cysteine through the conserved F or W. D genes are given only for firm matches. Where a row states a size, it is once, few, many or the class of an expanded clone; other rows omit it.

j_call clone_size v_call d_call cdr3_nt cdr3_aa
TRBJ1-4 NA TRBV5-1 NA TGCGCCAGCAGCGTGCAGGGAAATGAAAAACTGTTTTTT CASSVQGNEKLFF
TRBJ1-2 NA TRBV7-9 NA TGTGCCAGCAGCAGGAAAGGAGCTGGCTACACCTTC CASSRKGAGYTF
TRBJ2-5 NA TRBV7-2 TRBD1 TGTGCCAGCAGGACAGGGGGCGCGGAGACCCAGTACTTC CASRTGGAETQYF
TRBJ2-1 NA TRBV6-6 TRBD2 TGTGCCAGCATGGGGCGGGAGGTCTACAATGAGCAGTTCTTC CASMGREVYNEQFF
TRBJ1-1 NA TRBV30 TRBD1 TGTGCCTATCAGGGGGCAAACACTGAAGCTTTCTTT CAYQGANTEAFF
TRBJ2-5 NA TRBV2 TRBD2 TGTGCCAGCAGTGGGGGACTAGCGGGAGAAGAGAGGGGGACCCAGTACTTC CASSGGLAGEERGTQYF
TRBJ2-3 NA TRBV7-3 NA TGTGCCAGCAGCTTGATTGGGAGGGATACGCAGTATTTT CASSLIGRDTQYF
TRBJ2-3 few TRBV4-1 TRBD2 TGCGCCAGCAGCCAGGACCCCGGGACTAGCGGTTGGGATACGCAGTATTTT CASSQDPGTSGWDTQYF
TRBJ1-1 NA TRBV5-1 NA TGCGCCAGCAGCTTGGTATCCAGGCGACACATGAACACTGAAGCTTTCTTT CASSLVSRRHMNTEAFF
TRBJ2-3 NA TRBV5-4 NA TGTGCCAGCAGCTTGCTTTACACAGATACGCAGTATTTT CASSLLYTDTQYF
TRBJ1-1 once TRBV28 NA TGTGCCAGCAGTTTACTGTCGGTCCTGAACACTGAAGCTTTCTTT CASSLLSVLNTEAFF
TRBJ1-2 NA TRBV5-6 TRBD1 TGTGCCAGCAGCTCAAGCCGCAGGGGGTCTAACTATGGCTACACCTTC CASSSSRRGSNYGYTF
TRBJ1-4 NA TRBV5-6 TRBD1 TGTGCCAGCAGCAGGACAGGGGGCAAGAAGTATGAAAAACTGTTTTTT CASSRTGGKKYEKLFF
TRBJ2-7 few TRBV21-1 NA TGTGCCAGCAGCAAAGTCCCGAGGACATTATCCTACGAGCAGTACTTC CASSKVPRTLSYEQYF
TRBJ1-2 NA TRBV29-1 TRBD1 TGCAGCGTTGAGCTAGGGGGCAGGGGATATGGCTACACCTTC CSVELGGRGYGYTF
TRBJ2-5 NA TRBV10-3 NA TGTGCCATCAGTCCGATCGGGTCAGGGGAGAAAGAGACCCAGTACTTC CAISPIGSGEKETQYF
TRBJ2-7 NA TRBV2 NA TGTGCCAGCAGTGAGGGGCGGGGCTCCTACGAGCAGTACTTC CASSEGRGSYEQYF
TRBJ2-7 NA TRBV28 TRBD2 TGTGCCAGCAGCACGGGACTAGCGGGCCGCTACGAGCAGTACTTC CASSTGLAGRYEQYF
TRBJ2-6 NA TRBV5-1 NA TGCGCCAGCAGCTTGGACAGCCCCTCTGGGGCCAACGTCCTGACTTTC CASSLDSPSGANVLTF
TRBJ1-2 many TRBV6-6 TRBD1 TGTGCCAGCAGCCCCACAGGGGAGAGCTATGGCTACACCTTC CASSPTGESYGYTF
TRBJ1-1 NA TRBV29-1 TRBD1 TGCAGCGTTGAAAAGGGAACAGGGGGCACTGAAGCTTTCTTT CSVEKGTGGTEAFF
TRBJ2-1 NA TRBV11-2 NA TGTGCCAGCAGCTTAGAAGGGGGAGATGTAAATGAGCAGTTCTTC CASSLEGGDVNEQFF
TRBJ2-1 NA TRBV7-2 NA TGTGCCAGCAGCTCACGACTAGTTTCCCACAATGAGCAGTTCTTC CASSSRLVSHNEQFF
TRBJ1-1 once TRBV9 TRBD1 TGTGCCAGCAGCGCCAAACAGGGGACGAGCACTGAAGCTTTCTTT CASSAKQGTSTEAFF
TRBJ1-1 NA TRBV4-1 NA TGCGCCAGCAGCCAAGAAGATAAAGAGATCAACACTGAAGCTTTCTTT CASSQEDKEINTEAFF
TRBJ2-5 NA TRBV6-5 TRBD2 TGTGCCAGCAGGAGGGAGATAGCGGGAGTGGAGACCCAGTACTTC CASRREIAGVETQYF
TRBJ2-3 NA TRBV5-4 TRBD2 TGTGCCAGCAGCCCGCCGATACGGGAGGTCACAGATACGCAGTATTTT CASSPPIREVTDTQYF
TRBJ2-1 NA TRBV10-3 TRBD2 TGTGCCATCAGTGAAAAGCGGGAGTACAATGAGCAGTTCTTC CAISEKREYNEQFF
TRBJ1-2 NA TRBV28 NA TGTGCCAGCGCACCTCCTGCTCCAGGGGAGTATGGCTACACCTTC CASAPPAPGEYGYTF
TRBJ2-2 NA TRBV7-7 TRBD1 TGTGCTAGCAGCTTAGCCGGGACAGGGGGCTCCGGGGAGCTGTTTTTT CASSLAGTGGSGELFF
TRBJ1-1 NA TRBV2 NA TGTGCCAGCAGTGAAGTTCAGGGGAAGGGTGTGTGGACTGAAGCTTTCTTT CASSEVQGKGVWTEAFF
TRBJ1-5 NA TRBV10-2 TRBD1 TGCGCCAGCAGTGTCTCGACAGGGAACAGCAATCAGCCCCAGCATTTT CASSVSTGNSNQPQHF
TRBJ2-2 once TRBV5-1 TRBD2 TGCGCCAGCAGCTTGGCCGCTAGCGGGAGCAACACCGGGGAGCTGTTTTTT CASSLAASGSNTGELFF
TRBJ2-2 NA TRBV5-1 TRBD2 TGCGCCAGCAGCTTTTCGACTAGCGGGAGGACTGATGGCGGGGAGCTGTTTTTT CASSFSTSGRTDGGELFF
TRBJ2-1 NA TRBV4-2 TRBD2 TGTGCCAGCAGTCCTCGGCGCGGGGGATTCAACAATGAGCAGTTCTTC CASSPRRGGFNNEQFF
TRBJ2-2 NA TRBV10-1 TRBD1 TGCGCCAGCAGTGAGTCGACAGGGAAGGCCACCGGGGAGCTGTTTTTT CASSESTGKATGELFF